These T cell receptor beta chains were read from a single sample in a study of beta chain features in type 1 diabetes. Measured with immunoSEQ multiplex PCR; TCRdb has only the in-frame clones, and not every one. The sample holds about 370,000 clones, roughly a tenth seen once. The specimen was central memory CD4+ T cells from blood. The receptors stem from a young man with type 1 diabetes. Both conserved end residues are part of each CDR3. D genes are given only for firm matches. Clone size is not always given. Where it is, it says once, few, many or a class for expanded clones.

>.|TRBV5-4|TRBJ1-1|few
TGTGCCAGCAGCTTGGCGGGGGGCCGCACTGAAGCTTTCTTT
CASSLAGGRTEAFF
>TRBD1|TRBV4-2|TRBJ2-6|.
TGTGCCAGCAGCCTGACAGGGGGCACGGGGGCCAACGTCCTGACTTTC
CASSLTGGTGANVLTF
>TRBD2|TRBV10-2|TRBJ2-7|.
TGCGCCAGCAGGTCGGGCAGCGGGAGCTCCTACGAGCAGTACTTC
CASRSGSGSSYEQYF
>TRBD2|TRBV11-1|TRBJ2-3|.
TGTGCCAGCAGCTTACTAGCGGGAGGGCCAGATACGCAGTATTTT
CASSLLAGGPDTQYF
>.|TRBV6-5|TRBJ2-7|few
TGTGCCAGCGGACAGTCCTTCCCTTACGAGCAGTACTTC
CASGQSFPYEQYF
>.|TRBV19|TRBJ2-2|.
TGTGCCAGTAGTAAGTGGGGCTTTAACACCGGGGAGCTGTTTTTT
CASSKWGFNTGELFF
>TRBD1|TRBV7-8|TRBJ1-5|.
TGTGCCAGCAGCCCCGGGACAGGGACCCTCAGCAATCAGCCCCAGCATTTT
CASSPGTGTLSNQPQHF
>.|TRBV7-3|TRBJ2-5|few
TGTGCCAGCAGCTTAGGGGTGGTAGAGACCCAGTACTTC
CASSLGVVETQYF
>.|TRBV23-1|TRBJ2-3|.
TGCGCCAGCAGTCAGGAACAGGACCATCTTAGCACAGATACGCAGTATTTT
CASSQEQDHLSTDTQYF
>TRBD1|TRBV5-8|TRBJ1-4|few
TGTGCCAGCAGCCCCGGGACAGGGATTGAAAAACTGTTTTTT
CASSPGTGIEKLFF
>TRBD2|TRBV5-4|TRBJ2-2|few
TGTGCCAGCAGCCCTGGGACTAGCGGGTCATCAGGGACCGGGGAGCTGTTTTTT
CASSPGTSGSSGTGELFF
>TRBD1|TRBV5-1|TRBJ2-1|.
TGCGCCAGCAGCTCGGGGACAGTCTACAATGAGCAGTTCTTC
CASSSGTVYNEQFF
>TRBD2|TRBV7-2|TRBJ2-7|many
TGTGCCAGCAAGTCGTTGACTAGCGGGGGAGGCTCCTACGAGCAGTACTTC
CASKSLTSGGGSYEQYF
>TRBD1|TRBV2|TRBJ1-5|many
TGTGCCCTCGGGCAGGGGGCCGGTGAGCCCCAGCATTTT
CALGQGAGEPQHF
>.|TRBV29-1|TRBJ1-3|.
TGCAGCGTAAAATTAGGAGACTCTGGAAACACCATATATTTT
CSVKLGDSGNTIYF
>.|TRBV19|TRBJ1-4|few
TGTGCCAGTAGTATAGTACGACAGTCCCCTGAAAAACTGTTTTTT
CASSIVRQSPEKLFF
>.|TRBV30|TRBJ1-4|few
TGTGCCTTCCCGGGGGGACCTGAGGATGAAAAACTGTTTTTT
CAFPGGPEDEKLFF
>.|TRBV5-4|TRBJ2-3|few
TGTGCCAGCAGCTTGCGATCTGGAAGCACAGATACGCAGTATTTT
CASSLRSGSTDTQYF
>.|TRBV15|TRBJ2-5|few
TGTGCCACCAGCAGAGACAGGGCGTACCAAGAGACCCAGTACTTC
CATSRDRAYQETQYF
>TRBD1|TRBV7-8|TRBJ1-1|few
TGTGCCAGCAGCCGGGACAGGGTGCTCGCGACACCTGCTTTCTTT
CASSRDRVLATPAFF
>TRBD1|TRBV18|TRBJ1-1|few
TGTGCCAGCTTCACCCAACAGGGGGACACTGAAGCTTTCTTT
CASFTQQGDTEAFF
>.|TRBV7-9|TRBJ2-1|many
TGTGCCAGCAGCGACAATGAGCAGTTCTTC
CASSDNEQFF
>.|TRBV19|TRBJ2-5|few
TGTGCCAGTAGTATAGCGGCGGGGAAAGAGACCCAGTACTTC
CASSIAAGKETQYF
>TRBD2|TRBV18|TRBJ2-1|few
TGTGCCAGCTCACCACGATCAAGCGGGAGCTCCTACAATGAGCAGTTCTTC
CASSPRSSGSSYNEQFF
>.|TRBV27|TRBJ2-5|.
TGTGCCAGCAGCGACGATCAACTGATGGAGACCCAGTACTTC
CASSDDQLMETQYF
>TRBD2|TRBV19|TRBJ2-2|.
TGTGCCAGCACAAAACTTCCGGGACTAGCATCCGGGGAGCTGTTTTTC
CASTKLPGLASGELFF
>TRBD1|TRBV28|TRBJ1-5|.
TGTGCCAGCAGTTCACTGGACAGGGGGGGAAGCAATCAGCCCCAGCATTTT
CASSSLDRGGSNQPQHF
>.|TRBV7-3|TRBJ1-1|few
TGTGCCAGCAGCTTAAGCGAAGGTGGGGAAGCTTTCTTT
CASSLSEGGEAFF
>TRBD1|TRBV7-2|TRBJ1-2|.
TGTGCCAGCAGCTTGGACAGGGTGGAGGGCTACACCTTC
CASSLDRVEGYTF
>.|TRBV7-6|TRBJ1-2|.
TGTGCCAGCAGCTTATATAATGGCTACACCTTC
CASSLYNGYTF
>TRBD1|TRBV6-5|TRBJ2-7|.
TGTGCCAGCACCCGGACAGGGGGCTACGAGCAGTACTTC
CASTRTGGYEQYF
>.|TRBV7-3|TRBJ2-1|few
TGTGCCAGCACCCCCTCGGGAAGCCTTAGGGATGAGCAGTTCTTC
CASTPSGSLRDEQFF
>.|TRBV7-6|TRBJ2-7|.
TGTGCCAGCAGCTTAGACGTAGCATTACGATCCTACGAGCAGTACTTC
CASSLDVALRSYEQYF
>.|TRBV28|TRBJ2-7|.
TGTGCCAGCAAGCGTGGGGGAGGCAGCTCCTACGAGCAGTACTTC
CASKRGGGSSYEQYF
>.|TRBV14|TRBJ2-7|.
TGTGCCAGCAGCCCTAGCGCAGGGGCCTACGAGCAGTACTTC
CASSPSAGAYEQYF
>.|TRBV4-3|TRBJ2-5|few
TGCGCCAGCAGCCATGACCGGGACTCGAGATCCCAGTACTTC
CASSHDRDSRSQYF
>TRBD1|TRBV7-2|TRBJ2-3|few
TGTGCCAGCAGCTTTCAGACAGGGGGAGATACGCAGTATTTT
CASSFQTGGDTQYF
>.|TRBV6-5|TRBJ1-4|.
TGTGCCAGCAGTGAAGGGCAGGCGGAAAAACTGTTTTTT
CASSEGQAEKLFF
>TRBD1|TRBV7-9|TRBJ1-4|.
TGTGCCAGCAGCGGACGACAGGGTAGGCTGGAAAAACTGTTTTTT
CASSGRQGRLEKLFF
>TRBD1|TRBV7-9|TRBJ2-5|many
TGTGCCAGCAGCATATCCGGACAGGGAAGGCTACAAGAGACCCAGTACTTC
CASSISGQGRLQETQYF
>TRBD1|TRBV29-1|TRBJ1-2|few
TGCAGCGTTAAAGGACAGGGCGACCTCGGCTACACCTTC
CSVKGQGDLGYTF
>.|TRBV7-2|TRBJ2-1|.
TGTGCCAGCAGCCCGGACTCGAACTACAATGAGCAGTTCTTC
CASSPDSNYNEQFF
>.|TRBV7-2|TRBJ1-1|many
TGTGCCAGCAGCTTAGTAGGGTCTATGAACACTGAAGCTTTCTTT
CASSLVGSMNTEAFF
>.|TRBV6-5|TRBJ2-7|few
TGTGCCAGCAGTCACAGTGCGCGGCAGTACTTC
CASSHSARQYF
>.|TRBV4-3|TRBJ2-2|few
TGCGCCAGCAGCCAAGAAAAACTCTACACCGGGGAGCTGTTTTTT
CASSQEKLYTGELFF
>.|TRBV19|TRBJ1-1|.
TGTGCCAGTAGTATTAGGGAGGGGACGACCACTGAAGCTTTCTTT
CASSIREGTTTEAFF
>.|TRBV7-2|TRBJ1-3|.
TGTGCCAGCAGCTCACAGGGTTTCGGAAACACCATATATTTT
CASSSQGFGNTIYF
>TRBD1|TRBV7-9|TRBJ1-1|many
TGTGCCAGCAGCTTAGGACTGGACAGGGGGCAACGGAGCACTGAAGCTTTCTTT
CASSLGLDRGQRSTEAFF
>.|TRBV6-1|TRBJ2-7|few
TGTGCCAGCAGTCCTAACTTTATCGTCGAGCAGTACTTC
CASSPNFIVEQYF
>TRBD1|TRBV29-1|TRBJ1-2|.
TGCAGCGTTTCACGAGGTCGGGACAGGGTAGTAGTTTACACCTTC
CSVSRGRDRVVVYTF
>.|TRBV2|TRBJ2-7|.
TGTGCCAGCAGTGAAAGGTTACGGGCTCTCTACGAGCAGTACTTC
CASSERLRALYEQYF
>.|TRBV19|TRBJ1-3|.
TGTGCCAGTATCCGTCCCGACGGGCCCTCTGGAAACACCATATATTTT
CASIRPDGPSGNTIYF
>TRBD2|TRBV5-4|TRBJ2-7|.
TGTGCCAGCAGCCAAGAACTAGCGGTTGGGGATTACGAGCAGTACTTC
CASSQELAVGDYEQYF
>.|TRBV2|TRBJ2-1|.
TGTGCCAGCCAACTATTGACAGCCAACAATGAGCAGTTCTTC
CASQLLTANNEQFF
>.|TRBV19|TRBJ2-6|many
TGTGCCAGTAGTATAACTCCGATCCTGTCCCCCTCTGGGGCCAACGTCCTGACTTTC
CASSITPILSPSGANVLTF
>.|TRBV30|TRBJ2-3|.
TGTGCCTGGAGCTCTGGGCAAGCGCCTCCAGATACGCAGTATTTT
CAWSSGQAPPDTQYF
>TRBD1|TRBV18|TRBJ2-4|.
TGTGCCAGCTCACACTCGGGACAGGGGAACATTCAGTACTTC
CASSHSGQGNIQYF